This T cell receptor (beta chain) was sequenced during a study of CD8 T cells in ankylosing spondylitis. Molecular-barcoded quantitative 5'-RACE produced these TCR beta libraries. TCRdb ran MiXCR on the 5' RACE reads and lists one entry per CDR3 protein. The repertoire holds fewer than 550,000 distinct CDR3 sequences, with under 5.5% as singletons. Points from the study as a whole: Ankylosing spondylitis blood appeared to carry a characteristic TCR beta motif of roughly eight highly homologous variants. Disease-linked clones were found to be CD8+ and relatively rare in peripheral blood.

The CDR3 is 15 amino acids. V shed 2 bases, J shed 4 bases, and the junction held 7 bases outside the gene matches. CDR1 is GTSNPN, CDR2 SVGIG, per germline (reference sequence). This clonotype was found a few times. As yet, its antigen is unknown. The sequenced sample was blood, either unsorted or a sorted T cell fraction (not recorded which). The rearrangement links TRBV30 to TRBJ2-7, with 11 bases matching TRBD1. This TCR came from a male donor with ankylosing spondylitis. The CDR3 DNA reads as TGTGCCTGGAGTCTATGGACAGGGGGCGCGTACGAGCAGTACTTC. Protein: CAWSLWTGGAYEQYF. The full variable domain, in which reference TRBV30 and TRBJ2-7 provide the parts outside the CDR3, is SQTIHQWPATLVQPVGSPLSLECTVEGTSNPNLYWYRQAAGRGLQLLFYSVGIGQISSEVPQNLSASRPQDRQFILSSKKLLLSDSGFYLCAWSLWTGGAYEQYFGPGTRLTVT.